The rows below give T cell receptor beta chains drawn from one sample of a study of cytomegalovirus exposure and HLA in healthy donors. The data were produced by immunoSEQ multiplex PCR, yet TCRdb's version contains in-frame clones alone and is incomplete. The sample includes 110,000 or so clones, about four fifths of them seen just once. Sequencing was done on a sample of PBMCs. Every receptor here comes from a woman between 18 and 29 years old in good health and CMV-seronegative. CDR3s include the opening cysteine and the closing phenylalanine or tryptophan. D genes are given only for firm matches.

len	j_gene	v_gene	d_gene	CDR3aa
13	TRBJ2-1	TRBV6-1	.	CASSRRRVDEQFF
14	TRBJ1-2	TRBV4-1	.	CASSQVIANYGYTF
15	TRBJ1-6	TRBV9	.	CASSGLSVLNSPLHF
14	TRBJ2-7	TRBV7-2	.	CASSLGGGLYEQYF
14	TRBJ1-1	TRBV27	.	CASRRPQGGTEAFF
18	TRBJ1-2	TRBV28	TRBD1	CASSSPPGQGFPNYGYTF
14	TRBJ2-3	TRBV2	TRBD2	CATRTSGRTDTQYF
15	TRBJ2-3	TRBV28	TRBD2	CASSLGRGLAGRGSF
15	TRBJ1-5	TRBV29-1	.	CSVVEGGVGNQPQHF
14	TRBJ2-3	TRBV28	.	CATAQLPSTDTQYF
15	TRBJ1-1	TRBV5-1	.	CASRITGTGNTEAFF
14	TRBJ1-1	TRBV19	.	CASSIIELNTEAFF
17	TRBJ2-2	TRBV27	.	CASSPLHTYYNTGELFF
14	TRBJ2-1	TRBV7-2	TRBD1	CASSDRDSKNEQFF
15	TRBJ1-2	TRBV19	TRBD1	CASIPDRGYFYGYTF
16	TRBJ1-1	TRBV5-6	TRBD1	CASSLRTGHPYTEAFF
14	TRBJ1-6	TRBV30	.	CAWTRGLGNSPLHF
16	TRBJ1-5	TRBV12-5	.	CASGLVLHRNNQPQHF
14	TRBJ2-7	TRBV7-9	.	CASSSYRETYEQYF
16	TRBJ1-2	TRBV7-9	.	CASSLASIGAASGYTF
13	TRBJ2-7	TRBV2	.	CASSHVGGYEQYF
15	TRBJ2-5	TRBV4-1	TRBD2	CASSRPGTKFETQYF
18	TRBJ1-3	TRBV7-9	.	CASSLVNGGTLSGNTIYF
13	TRBJ1-1	TRBV27	.	CASSFIRNTEAFF
10	TRBJ2-3	TRBV20-1	.	CSAHTDTQYF
14	TRBJ1-1	TRBV2	.	CANSKGVGNTEAFF
15	TRBJ2-3	TRBV2	TRBD2	CASTQEASGGPRQYF
13	TRBJ1-2	TRBV13	.	CASNNRAVGGYTF
18	TRBJ1-2	TRBV11-3	TRBD1	CASSSLMDRGTLNYGYTF
14	TRBJ1-4	TRBV7-2	.	CASSLDGQYEKLFF
15	TRBJ1-1	TRBV11-3	.	CASSSPLGGAPEAFF
14	TRBJ2-7	TRBV5-1	TRBD2	CASSPKRGNYEQYF
13	TRBJ2-7	TRBV29-1	TRBD2	CSVSNSGGIEQYF
15	TRBJ2-1	TRBV5-4	TRBD1	CASSMHGTGPNEQFF
12	TRBJ2-2	TRBV7-9	.	CASSSGAGELFF
14	TRBJ1-1	TRBV27	.	CASSSYTGNTEAFF
15	TRBJ2-7	TRBV28	TRBD2	CASSFPTSGKGEQYF
14	.	TRBV5-1	.	CASSSDSAGYEQYF
15	TRBJ1-1	TRBV4-1	.	CASSPLQGANTEAFF
12	TRBJ1-2	TRBV30	.	CAWSGTVGGYTF
13	TRBJ2-5	TRBV11-3	.	CASTNGGPETQYF
14	TRBJ1-5	TRBV6-6	TRBD1	CASSGDSSNQPQHF
16	TRBJ1-2	TRBV4-2	.	CASSQESRLSDYGYTF
15	TRBJ2-6	TRBV18	.	CASSQSPPGANVLTF
16	TRBJ2-5	TRBV2	TRBD1	CASSSTGVGVQETQYF
14	TRBJ2-5	TRBV13	TRBD1	CASSFGTGGETQYF
13	TRBJ2-7	TRBV11-2	.	CASSLILSYEQYF
15	TRBJ1-2	TRBV29-1	.	CSVETTQGIGYGYTF
15	TRBJ2-1	TRBV5-3	TRBD1	CARSSQGETNNEQFF
16	TRBJ1-2	TRBV4-3	.	CASSQDVGPEKYGYTF